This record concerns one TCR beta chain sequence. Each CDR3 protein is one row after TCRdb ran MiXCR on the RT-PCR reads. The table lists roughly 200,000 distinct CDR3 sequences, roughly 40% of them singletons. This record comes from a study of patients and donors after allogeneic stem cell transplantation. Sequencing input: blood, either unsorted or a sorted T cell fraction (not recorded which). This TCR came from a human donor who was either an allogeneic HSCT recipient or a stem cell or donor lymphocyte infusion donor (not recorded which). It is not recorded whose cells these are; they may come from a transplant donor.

CDR3 sequence (DNA): TGCGCCAGCAGGGTCGGATCTAGCGGGAGCTATGAGCAGTTCTTC. It codes for CASRVGSSGSYEQFF. J is TRBJ2-1 and V is TRBV5-1; 10 nucleotides align to TRBD2. There are 15 residues in the CDR3. The J segment lost 8 bases and the V segment lost 5 bases, leaving 10 bases of the junction unmatched. Germline V gene sequence: CDR1 SGHRS, CDR2 YFSETQ.